A selection of T cell receptor beta chains follows, all from one sample in a study of CD8+ T cells in alopecia areata. Only in-frame clones appear in the TCRdb table, and some are missing; sequencing was by immunoSEQ multiplex PCR. The sample records 150,000 to 200,000 clones, less than 65% being singletons. The source was CD4+ T cells sorted from blood, collected at week 24, from a patient treated with tofacitinib. All receptors derive from a human donor with alopecia areata. The CDR3 runs from the conserved cysteine through the conserved F or W. The order of the fields is D gene, J gene, V gene, clone size, CDR3 DNA, CDR3 protein. A D gene is named only where the DNA matches it firmly. Rows give clone size only sometimes, using once, few, many, or a class for an expanded clone.

>TRBD1|TRBJ1-4|TRBV5-1|NA
TGCGCCAGCAGCAAAGGGGACAGAACTAATGAAAAACTGTTTTTT
CASSKGDRTNEKLFF
>NA|TRBJ2-2|TRBV19|few
TGTACCAGTAGTATCCTCACCGGGGAGCTGTTTTTT
CTSSILTGELFF
>NA|TRBJ1-4|TRBV30|NA
TGTGCCTGGAGTGGACTCAGGGTCGCAACTAATGAAAAACTGTTTTTT
CAWSGLRVATNEKLFF
>TRBD1|TRBJ2-5|TRBV29-1|NA
TGCAGCGTAGCCTCCGGGACAGGAGGACAAGAGACCCAGTACTTC
CSVASGTGGQETQYF
>TRBD1|TRBJ1-6|TRBV4-1|NA
TGCGCCAGCAGCCAGAACAGGGGGTCACCCCTCCACTTT
CASSQNRGSPLHF
>NA|TRBJ2-2|TRBV5-1|NA
TGCGCCAGCAGACAATCACAGCGAACCGGGGAGCTGTTTTTT
CASRQSQRTGELFF
>NA|TRBJ2-2|TRBV10-2|NA
TGCGCCAGCAGTGGGGGGGGCAACACCGGGGAGCTGTTTTTT
CASSGGGNTGELFF
>NA|TRBJ2-1|TRBV29-1|few
TGCAGCGTTGTACCAGGGTTCGATGAGCAGTTCTTC
CSVVPGFDEQFF
>TRBD1|TRBJ2-5|TRBV29-1|NA
TGCAGCGTTGAGGGGACAGGGAAGAGGGAGACCCAGTACTTC
CSVEGTGKRETQYF
>NA|TRBJ1-2|TRBV5-1|NA
TGCGCCAGCAGCTTGGACAGGGCTGGCTACACCTTC
CASSLDRAGYTF
>TRBD2|TRBJ2-3|TRBV2|NA
TGTGCCAGCAGCCAGTGGCGGGGGGGGGTAGATACGCAGTATTTT
CASSQWRGGVDTQYF
>NA|TRBJ2-1|TRBV2|NA
TGTGCCAGCTGTCGGTCCTACAATGAGCAGTTCTTC
CASCRSYNEQFF
>TRBD1|TRBJ1-1|TRBV5-1|NA
TGCGCCAGCAGCTCCGGACAGGAGAACACTGAAGCTTTCTTT
CASSSGQENTEAFF
>NA|TRBJ1-5|TRBV5-1|NA
TGCGCCAGCAGCCTGGAAGGGGGAGCTTATCAGCCCCAGCATTTT
CASSLEGGAYQPQHF
>NA|TRBJ2-2|TRBV2|NA
TGTGCCAGCAGTGCCCTCGGGCGGGGATCAACCGGGGAGCTGTTTTTT
CASSALGRGSTGELFF
>NA|TRBJ1-2|TRBV5-1|once
TGCGCCAGCAGCACATCACAGGGAAACTATGGCTACACCTTC
CASSTSQGNYGYTF
>NA|TRBJ2-2|TRBV4-3|NA
TGCGCCAGCAGCCAAGATCTCCGGGGCACCGGGGAGCTGTTTTTT
CASSQDLRGTGELFF
>NA|TRBJ1-5|TRBV6-6|few
TGTGCCAGCAGCAATAAACAGGGCGTAGTAGATCAGCCCCAGCATTTT
CASSNKQGVVDQPQHF
>NA|TRBJ1-5|TRBV7-2|NA
TGTGCCAGCAGCTTAAACAGGGCCGCAGGTCAGCCCCAGCATTTT
CASSLNRAAGQPQHF
>NA|TRBJ1-6|TRBV7-9|NA
TGTGCCAGCAGCCCCGGACAACTCAATAATTCACCCCTCCACTTT
CASSPGQLNNSPLHF
>TRBD2|TRBJ2-2|TRBV7-8|NA
TGTGCCAGCAGCTTAGAAGTACTAGCGGGGGGCACCGGGGAGCTGTTTTTT
CASSLEVLAGGTGELFF
>NA|TRBJ2-7|TRBV29-1|NA
TGCAGCGTCGCTCAAGGGGGATTTGAGCAGTACTTC
CSVAQGGFEQYF